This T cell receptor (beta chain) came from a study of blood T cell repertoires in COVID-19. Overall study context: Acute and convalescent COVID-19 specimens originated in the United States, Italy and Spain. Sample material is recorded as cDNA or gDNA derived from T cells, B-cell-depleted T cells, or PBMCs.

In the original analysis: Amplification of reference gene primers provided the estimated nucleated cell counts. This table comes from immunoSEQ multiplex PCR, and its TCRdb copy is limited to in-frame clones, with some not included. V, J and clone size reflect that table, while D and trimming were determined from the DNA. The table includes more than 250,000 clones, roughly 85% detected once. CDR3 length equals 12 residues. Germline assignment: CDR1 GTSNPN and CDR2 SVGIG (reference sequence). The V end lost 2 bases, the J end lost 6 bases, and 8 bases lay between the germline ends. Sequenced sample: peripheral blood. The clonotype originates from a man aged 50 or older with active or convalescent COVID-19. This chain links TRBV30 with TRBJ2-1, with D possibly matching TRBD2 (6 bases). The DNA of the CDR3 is TGTGCCTGGAGTCGGAGGGCCAATGAGCAGTTCTTC. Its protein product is CAWSRRANEQFF.